These 27 T cell receptor beta chains were all obtained from the same sample, sequenced in a study of T-cell reconstitution after alpha-beta-depleted transplantation in children. Unique molecular identifiers tagged the TCRbeta library. TCRdb processed the PCR reads anew with MiXCR; each CDR3 protein has one entry. The sample has about 500,000 distinct CDR3 sequences, roughly 33% seen once; the top ten hold around 2.5%. Sequenced material: PBMCs from the stem cell graft donor, taken from the stem cell graft. The receptor source for this set is a human donor who donated a stem cell graft to a child with aplastic anemia.

This clonotype was detected only a few times. The V call is TRBV29-1, the J call TRBJ1-2; maybe TRBD1 (5 bases). With 2 bases removed from V and 0 bases from J, the gap between germline ends came to 7 bases. The CDR3 spans 13 residues. Germline V gene data show CDR1 as SQVTM and CDR2 as ANQGSEA. The CDR3 nucleotides are TGCAGCGTTGAACAGGGCACTAACTATGGCTACACCTTC. Residues: CSVEQGTNYGYTF.

CDR3 nucleotides: TGTGCCAGCACCGCAACTAGCGGGAACACCTACAATGAGCAGTTCTTC. It encodes CASTATSGNTYNEQFF. This chain connects TRBV2 to TRBJ2-1; 10 bases fit TRBD2. Germline CDR1 SNHLY, CDR2 FYNNEI. This CDR3 spans 16 amino acids. V shed 7 bases, J shed 2 bases, and the junction held 8 bases outside the gene matches. The whole variable domain, filled in from reference TRBV2 and TRBJ2-1, reads EPEVTQTPSHQVTQMGQEVILRCVPISNHLYFYWYRQILGQKVEFLVSFYNNEISEKSEIFDDQFSVERPDGSNFTLKIRSTKLEDSAMYFCASTATSGNTYNEQFFGPGTRLTVL.

This clonotype was counted a few times. The rearrangement joins TRBV20-1 to TRBJ1-2; tentatively, D is TRBD1 (6 bases). CDR1 is DFQATT and CDR2 is SNEGSKA in the germline V gene (reference sequence). V lost 5 bases and J 2 bases, leaving 15 bases between the germline ends. The CDR3 is made up of 14 amino acids. The DNA of the CDR3 is TGCAGTGCTGCCAAGCAGGGGCAAAACTATGGCTACACCTTC. The encoded protein is CSAAKQGQNYGYTF.

This chain connects TRBV5-6 to TRBJ1-5; no clear D gene. Germline lookup yields CDR1 SGHDT and CDR2 YYEEEE. The CDR3 consists of 16 residues. V shed 0 bases and J shed 1 base, with 11 bases lying between them. The CDR3 coding sequence is TGTGCCAGCAGCTTGGCCGGAAGCATGAGCAATCAGCCCCAGCATTTT. This translates into CASSLAGSMSNQPQHF.

V is TRBV7-2 and J is TRBJ1-5; 7 nucleotides agree with TRBD1. The germline CDR1 and CDR2 sequences are SGHTA and FQGNSA. After removal of 4 bases from V and 4 bases from J, the junction contained 7 bases not matched to a gene. This CDR3 contains 15 residues. The CDR3 spells CASSSTGQRNQPQHF. DNA of the CDR3: TGTGCCAGCAGCTCGACGGGACAGCGTAATCAGCCCCAGCATTTT.

The chain combines TRBV7-8 with TRBJ2-3, with D unclear. The CDR3 consists of 14 residues. Germline-derived CDR1 and CDR2 are SGHVS and FQNEAQ. With 11 bases removed from V and 0 bases from J, the gap between germline ends came to 15 bases. The chain's CDR3 is CAGEQLASTDTQYF. DNA for the CDR3: TGTGCCGGAGAGCAGTTGGCCAGCACAGATACGCAGTATTTT.

In this sample, this clonotype turned up a few times. The CDR3 DNA reads as TGTGCCAGCAGCTCGAGCGGCAGCACGCAGTATTTT. Translated: CASSSSGSTQYF. This chain joins TRBV7-9 and TRBJ2-3, with a possible D match to TRBD2 (5 bases). V was cut by 4 bases and J by 9 bases, with 11 bases left in between. Looked up from germline, CDR1 is SEHNR and CDR2 is FQNEAQ (reference sequence). The CDR3 is 12 amino acids.

V usage is TRBV20-1 and J usage is TRBJ1-2; no clear D gene. Germline-derived CDR1 and CDR2 are DFQATT and SNEGSKA (reference sequence). Trimming stripped 0 bases from V and 6 bases from J, with 17 bases between. There are 15 residues in the CDR3. CDR3 in amino acids: CSARDPRLPNDGYTF. In nucleotides, the CDR3 is TGCAGTGCTAGAGATCCCCGACTGCCGAACGATGGCTACACCTTC.

The chain uses TRBV2 and TRBJ2-1, with TRBD2 matching 8 bases. This CDR3 comprises 14 residues. The germline V gene has CDR1 SNHLY and CDR2 FYNNEI. The V segment lost 6 bases and the J segment 3 bases; nucleotides outside the gene matches: 4. The CDR3 DNA is TGTGCCAGCAGCCAGCGGGAGAGCTACAATGAGCAGTTCTTC. Translated, it gives CASSQRESYNEQFF.

The chain carries TRBV6-2 or TRBV6-3 and TRBJ2-3, with a tentative D call TRBD1 (5 bases). The CDR3 consists of 16 residues. The germline CDR1 and CDR2 sequences are MNHEY and SVGEGT. Trimming cost V 2 bases and J 6 bases, with 18 bases left between them. CDR3 in DNA: TGTGCCAGCAGTTACCTGCTGTCGGCAGGGCGGGATACGCAGTATTTT. Residues: CASSYLLSAGRDTQYF.

There are a few counts of this clonotype. The rearrangement joins TRBV7-2 to TRBJ1-5; weak D call: TRBD1 (6 bases). Trimming took 4 bases from V and 1 from J, leaving 14 bases between them. Germline V gives CDR1 SGHTA, CDR2 FQGNSA. This CDR3 region has 16 residues. CDR3 region: CASSSIGGLSNQPQHF. CDR3 in DNA: TGTGCCAGCAGCTCGATCGGGGGGCTGAGCAATCAGCCCCAGCATTTT.

This clonotype was seen a few times. The chain is built from TRBV12-3 or TRBV12-4 and TRBJ2-1; no clear D. Between the trimmed V and J ends, which lost 0 bases and 7 bases, there was a span of 19 bases. This CDR3 comprises 17 residues. This CDR3 reads CASSLAGRGRKLNEQFF. Written as DNA, the CDR3 is TGTGCCAGCAGTTTAGCGGGTAGAGGCCGAAAGTTGAATGAGCAGTTCTTC.

The chain employs TRBV29-1 and TRBJ1-1; D remains unclear. Germline loops: CDR1 SQVTM, CDR2 ANQGSEA. The CDR3 covers 14 residues. Trimming removed 5 bases at V and 5 bases at J, with 18 bases between. CDR3: CSVYPRPGRTEAFF. In DNA, the CDR3 is TGCAGCGTTTATCCCAGACCGGGCCGAACTGAAGCTTTCTTT.

The genes are TRBV12-3 or TRBV12-4 and TRBJ1-5, with 7 positions matching TRBD1. The CDR3 has 17 amino acids. V lost 6 bases to trimming and J lost 0 bases; unmatched junction nucleotides: 11. Written as DNA, the CDR3 is TGTGCCAGCAGCGGATCAACAGGGGAGTATAGCAATCAGCCCCAGCATTTT. The encoded protein is CASSGSTGEYSNQPQHF.

The chain has TRBV27 and TRBJ2-5, with 7 bases aligning to TRBD1. CDR3 length: 16 amino acids. Germline CDR1 reads MNHEY; CDR2 reads SMNVEV (reference sequence). Trimming took 5 bases from V and 0 from J; bases not matched to a gene: 9. The CDR3: CASSPNRGQNQETQYF. The CDR3 nucleotides read TGTGCCAGCAGTCCCAACAGGGGACAGAACCAAGAGACCCAGTACTTC.

The chain uses TRBV5-1 and TRBJ2-3; D unclear. CDR3 length equals 13 residues. Trimming removed 2 bases at V and 6 bases at J, with 10 bases between. The germline V gene has CDR1 SGHRS and CDR2 YFSETQ. This chain's CDR3 is CASSLNIVDTQYF. The CDR3 region has the DNA TGCGCCAGCAGCTTAAACATTGTGGATACGCAGTATTTT.

J is TRBJ1-1 and V is TRBV12-5, with D possibly matching TRBD1 (5 bases). Trimming took off 6 bases at V and 5 bases at J, with 16 bases between the two ends. The germline CDR1 and CDR2 sequences are LGHNT and FRNRAP. The CDR3 extends over 14 amino acids. The chain's CDR3 is CASGGLSGSTEAFF. The CDR3 nucleotides read TGTGCTAGTGGGGGGCTTTCAGGGTCGACTGAAGCTTTCTTT.

This clonotype was seen a handful of times. The genes are TRBV27 and TRBJ1-1, with D possibly being TRBD1 (5 bases). V was clipped by 6 bases and J by 2 bases, with 16 bases between them. This CDR3 region has 15 residues. Per germline, CDR1 MNHEY and CDR2 SMNVEV (reference sequence). The CDR3 sequence: CASRRLHTGNTEAFF. Written as DNA, the CDR3 is TGTGCCAGCAGAAGGCTCCATACAGGCAACACTGAAGCTTTCTTT.

The CDR3 region has the DNA TGCAGCGTCCTCCCGGGAGGGTCCTACAATGAGCAGTTCTTC. It is translated as CSVLPGGSYNEQFF. V and J are TRBV29-1 and TRBJ2-1; 8 bases map to TRBD2. V was clipped by 6 bases and J by 1 base; unmatched bases: 5. Germline assignment: CDR1 SQVTM and CDR2 ANQGSEA. The CDR3 runs to 14 residues.

The chain joins TRBV12-3 or TRBV12-4 to TRBJ2-1; 10 bases line up with TRBD2. Trimming removed 6 bases from V and 4 bases from J; junction bases left unmatched: 6. The length of the CDR3 is 15 residues. As DNA, the CDR3 is TGTGCCAGCAGGTATACTAGCGGGACGTACAATGAGCAGTTCTTC. Translated: CASRYTSGTYNEQFF.

This clonotype came up a few times. The V and J genes are TRBV20-1 and TRBJ2-1; D might be TRBD1 or TRBD2, each matching 6 bases. Germline loops: CDR1 DFQATT, CDR2 SNEGSKA (reference sequence). This CDR3 spans 11 amino acids. V lost 5 bases and J 11 bases, leaving 13 bases between the germline ends. CDR3 sequence reads: CSARGTLKQFF. CDR3 in DNA: TGCAGTGCTCGGGGGACATTAAAGCAGTTCTTC.

The chain is built from TRBV13 and TRBJ2-5; TRBD1 aligns across 8 bases. Per germline, CDR1 PRHDT and CDR2 FYEKMQ (reference sequence). The CDR3 has 15 amino acids. V lost 2 bases, J lost 2 bases, and 4 bases stayed unmatched. CDR3: CASSLRQGTQETQYF. CDR3 in DNA: TGTGCCAGCAGCTTACGACAGGGGACACAAGAGACCCAGTACTTC.

The CDR3 nucleotides read TGTGCCAGCAGCTGGGACTCCCAGAACTCCTACGAGCAGTACGTC. Amino acids: CASSWDSQNSYEQYV. The chain links TRBV5-5 to TRBJ2-7, with D perhaps matching TRBD2 (6 bases). Germline V gene sequence: CDR1 SGHKS, CDR2 YYEKEE (reference sequence). The V end lost 3 bases, the J end lost 0 bases, and 13 bases lay between the germline ends. The length of the CDR3 is 15 residues.

The genes are TRBV7-9 and TRBJ2-5; D is uncertain. The CDR3 runs 14 residues. With 3 bases removed from V and 5 bases from J, the gap between germline ends came to 13 bases. The V gene's germline CDR1 is SEHNR and CDR2 FQNEAQ (reference sequence). Here the CDR3 reads CASSFRGGTETQYF. The CDR3 nucleotides read TGTGCCAGCAGCTTCAGAGGTGGAACGGAGACCCAGTACTTC.

This chain links TRBV11-3 with TRBJ2-3; maybe TRBD2 (6 bases). Trimming left V 0 bases short and J 6 bases short, with 13 bases between. Germline lookup yields CDR1 SGHNT and CDR2 YENEEA. This CDR3 region has 15 residues. CDR3 in DNA: TGTGCCAGCAGCTTAGAACCGGGAGCGTGGGATACGCAGTATTTT. Translation: CASSLEPGAWDTQYF.

The chain uses TRBV20-1 and TRBJ2-7; D unclear. This CDR3 spans 14 amino acids. Trimming removed 3 bases at V and 3 bases at J, with 15 bases between. Germline V lookup: CDR1 DFQATT, CDR2 SNEGSKA (reference sequence). This chain's CDR3 is CSASSDRGLYEQYF. In DNA form, the CDR3 reads TGCAGTGCTAGCTCGGACCGTGGCCTCTACGAGCAGTACTTC.

CDR3: CASTLNAGRGETQYF. In DNA form, the CDR3 reads TGTGCCAGCACCTTGAATGCGGGTCGCGGAGAGACCCAGTACTTC. The chain uses TRBV7-6 and TRBJ2-5, with D tentatively TRBD2 (5 bases). Germline values: CDR1 SGHVS, CDR2 FNYEAQ. Trimming took 7 bases from V and 4 from J, leaving 19 bases between them. The CDR3 contains 15 residues.